The 12 T cell receptor beta chains below come from one sample, sequenced in a study of CD8+ T cells in alopecia areata. Treatment specified: oral pan-JAK inhibitor, 5-10 mg twice daily. Following extraction, RNA underwent reverse transcription to cDNA, which served as the sequencing template. Generated by immunoSEQ multiplex PCR, the TCRdb table keeps only in-frame clones and is missing some. The sample contains about 120,000 clones, 60% to 65% of which appear only once. Sample: CD4+ T cells sorted from blood, taken at week 4, from a patient treated with tofacitinib. Receptors originate from a human donor with alopecia areata.

The chain uses TRBV2 and TRBJ1-5; D uncertain. The ends were cut back, 4 bases at V and 1 base at J, with 5 bases in the middle. The germline V gene has CDR1 SNHLY and CDR2 FYNNEI. CDR3 length: 13 amino acids. The CDR3 loop is CASSGQSNQPQHF. Written as DNA, the CDR3 is TGTGCCAGCAGTGGCCAGAGCAATCAGCCCCAGCATTTT.

V and J are TRBV29-1 and TRBJ1-1, with D possibly being TRBD1 (6 bases). Germline V gene data show CDR1 as SQVTM and CDR2 as ANQGSEA. Trimming cost V 6 bases and J 5 bases, with 10 bases left between them. There are 11 residues in the CDR3. Written as DNA, the CDR3 is TGCAGCGTACAGGGTTTAACTGAAGCTTTCTTT. Translated, it gives CSVQGLTEAFF.

This chain connects TRBV29-1 to TRBJ2-3, with 10 bases that match TRBD1. V dropped 7 bases and J dropped 5; count of bases not matched to a gene: 6. The CDR3 spans 13 residues. In germline, CDR1 is SQVTM, CDR2 ANQGSEA. As DNA, the CDR3 is TGCAGCGAGACAGGGGGCATGTTAGATACGCAGTATTTT. Residues: CSETGGMLDTQYF.

The J gene is TRBJ2-5, the V gene TRBV5-1; 7 positions agree with TRBD2. This CDR3 spans 15 amino acids. Losses at the gene ends were 4 bases for V and 2 bases for J; bases not matched to a gene: 8. CDR1 and CDR2 (germline): SGHRS, YFSETQ. CDR3 in DNA: TGCGCCAGCAGCCCGGGGGACGGGGGGCAAGAGACCCAGTACTTC. It yields the protein CASSPGDGGQETQYF.

The V and J genes are TRBV30 and TRBJ2-7; TRBD1 matches 8 bases. The CDR3 is 15 amino acids. Germline loops: CDR1 GTSNPN, CDR2 SVGIG (reference sequence). J lost 3 bases, V lost 0 bases, and 7 bases had no gene match. The CDR3 loop reads CAWSVPRTGHYEQYF. The CDR3 nucleotides read TGTGCCTGGAGTGTACCCCGGACAGGGCACTACGAGCAGTACTTC.

The chain uses TRBV5-1 and TRBJ2-5; 7 bases are shared with TRBD2. CDR3 length: 15 amino acids. V trimming: 6 bases; J trimming: 4 bases; junction bases outside the gene matches: 12. Germline assignment: CDR1 SGHRS and CDR2 YFSETQ. Here the CDR3 reads CASTVAPERGETQYF. CDR3 in DNA: TGCGCCAGCACTGTAGCTCCCGAGCGGGGAGAGACCCAGTACTTC.

This chain connects TRBV27 to TRBJ2-4; the D gene is possibly TRBD2 (6 bases). CDR1 and CDR2 (germline): MNHEY, SMNVEV (reference sequence). V lost 1 base and J lost 1, with 8 bases in between. The CDR3 spans 15 residues. CDR3 region: CASSLLAGAKNIQYF. The CDR3 DNA reads as TGTGCCAGCAGTTTATTGGCGGGGGCCAAAAACATTCAGTACTTC.

The chain joins TRBV19 to TRBJ1-5; a weak D match, TRBD1 (5 bases). Trimming cost V 0 bases and J 8 bases, with 11 bases left between them. CDR1 and CDR2 (germline): LNHDA, SQIVND (reference sequence). This CDR3 is 14 amino acids long. CDR3 residues: CASSIEPGGKPQHF. The DNA of the CDR3 is TGTGCCAGTAGTATAGAACCGGGGGGAAAGCCCCAGCATTTT.

This chain connects TRBV7-3 to TRBJ2-3; 14 nucleotides agree with TRBD2. V trimming: 5 bases; J trimming: 11 bases; junction bases outside the gene matches: 15. Germline CDR1 is SGHTA and CDR2 is FQGTGA. The CDR3 consists of 17 residues. CDR3 coding DNA: TGTGCCAGCAGCCCGGGACTAGCGGGGGAGCGATTCGGTGGGCAGTATTTT. It encodes CASSPGLAGERFGGQYF.

This clone has more than one count but fewer than ten. The genes are TRBV29-1 and TRBJ1-1; TRBD1 matches at 9 bases. V was clipped by 3 bases and J by 4 bases; unmatched bases: 9. The germline V gene encodes CDR1 SQVTM and CDR2 ANQGSEA. This CDR3 is built from 15 residues. CDR3 in amino acids: CSVDGGQGFGTEAFF. The DNA of the CDR3 is TGCAGCGTTGACGGGGGACAGGGCTTTGGCACTGAAGCTTTCTTT.

This clone came up a few times. The rearrangement uses TRBV6-6 and TRBJ1-1; D is perhaps TRBD1 (5 bases). CDR1 and CDR2 from the germline V gene are MNHNY and SVGAGI (reference sequence). CDR3 length equals 14 residues. With 7 bases removed from V and 1 base from J, the gap between germline ends came to 13 bases. The CDR3 DNA reads TGTGCCAGCAAGGCCCGGGACGGGAACACTGAAGCTTTCTTT. Protein sequence: CASKARDGNTEAFF.

The chain is built from TRBV5-4 and TRBJ2-5; D remains ambiguous. Trimming took 2 bases from V and 4 from J, leaving 6 bases between them. The CDR3 has 12 amino acids. Germline CDR1 is SGHNT and CDR2 is YYREEE (reference sequence). CDR3 sequence reads: CASSLLRETQYF. In DNA form, the CDR3 reads TGTGCCAGCAGCTTACTCCGAGAGACCCAGTACTTC.